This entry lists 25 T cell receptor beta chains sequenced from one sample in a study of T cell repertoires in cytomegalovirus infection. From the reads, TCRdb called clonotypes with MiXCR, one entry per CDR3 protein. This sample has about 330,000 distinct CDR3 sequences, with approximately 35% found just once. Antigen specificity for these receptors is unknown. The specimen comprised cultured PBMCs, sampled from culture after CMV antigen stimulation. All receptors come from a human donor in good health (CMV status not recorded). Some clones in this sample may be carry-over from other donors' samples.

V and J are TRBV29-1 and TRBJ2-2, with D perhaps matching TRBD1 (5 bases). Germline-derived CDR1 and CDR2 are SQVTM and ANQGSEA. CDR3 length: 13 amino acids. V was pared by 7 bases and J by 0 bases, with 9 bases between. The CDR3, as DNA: TGCAGCGCTGGACACCCGAACACCGGGGAGCTGTTTTTT. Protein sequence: CSAGHPNTGELFF.

CDR3 DNA sequence: TGCGCCAGCAGCCAAGATGGGGTCCGCACAGATACGCAGTATTTT. Translation: CASSQDGVRTDTQYF. The genes are TRBV4-3 and TRBJ2-3, with D unresolved. V lost 0 bases and J 1 base, leaving 8 bases between the germline ends. This CDR3 has 15 amino acids. Germline CDR1 is LGHNA and CDR2 is YSLEER.

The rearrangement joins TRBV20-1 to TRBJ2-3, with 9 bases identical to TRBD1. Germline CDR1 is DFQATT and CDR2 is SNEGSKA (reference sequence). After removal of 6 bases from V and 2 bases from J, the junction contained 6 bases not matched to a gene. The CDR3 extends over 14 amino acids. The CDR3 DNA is TGCAGTGCAACCGGGACAGGGTACACAGATACGCAGTATTTT. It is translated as CSATGTGYTDTQYF.

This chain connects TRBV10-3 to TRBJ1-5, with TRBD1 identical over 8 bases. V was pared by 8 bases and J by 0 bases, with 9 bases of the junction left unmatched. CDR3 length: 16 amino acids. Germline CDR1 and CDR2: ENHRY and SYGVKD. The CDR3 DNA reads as TGTGCCATCGGTGCCGGGACAGGTAATAGCAATCAGCCCCAGCATTTT. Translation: CAIGAGTGNSNQPQHF.

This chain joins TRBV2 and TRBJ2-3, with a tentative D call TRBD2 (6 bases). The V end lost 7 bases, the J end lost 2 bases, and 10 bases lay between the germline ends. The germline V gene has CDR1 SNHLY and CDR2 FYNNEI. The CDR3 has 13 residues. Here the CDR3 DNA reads TGTGCCAGCATAAAGCGGGTCACAGATACGCAGTATTTT. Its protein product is CASIKRVTDTQYF.

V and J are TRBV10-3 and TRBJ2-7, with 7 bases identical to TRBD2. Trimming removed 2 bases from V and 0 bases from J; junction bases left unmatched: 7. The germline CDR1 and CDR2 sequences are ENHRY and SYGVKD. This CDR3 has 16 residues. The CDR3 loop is CAISEPWEGTSYEQYF. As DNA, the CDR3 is TGTGCCATCAGTGAGCCGTGGGAGGGGACCTCCTACGAGCAGTACTTC.

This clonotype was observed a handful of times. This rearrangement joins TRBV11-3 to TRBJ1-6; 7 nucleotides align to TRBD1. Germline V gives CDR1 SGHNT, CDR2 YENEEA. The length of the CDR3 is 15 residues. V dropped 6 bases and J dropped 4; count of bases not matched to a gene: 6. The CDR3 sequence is CASSLGDRYNSPLHF. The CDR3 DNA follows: TGTGCCAGCAGTCTGGGGGACAGATATAATTCACCCCTCCACTTT.

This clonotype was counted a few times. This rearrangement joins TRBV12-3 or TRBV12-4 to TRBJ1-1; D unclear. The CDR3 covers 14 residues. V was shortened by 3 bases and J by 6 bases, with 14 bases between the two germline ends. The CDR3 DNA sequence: TGTGCCAGCAGTTTCGGTCGCCACGGCGCTGAAGCTTTCTTT. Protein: CASSFGRHGAEAFF.

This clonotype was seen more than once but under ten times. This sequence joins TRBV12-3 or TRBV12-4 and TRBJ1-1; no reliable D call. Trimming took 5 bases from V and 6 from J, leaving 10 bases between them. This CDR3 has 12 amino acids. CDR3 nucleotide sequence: TGTGCCAGCAGTCCGGAAAGGGCTGAAGCTTTCTTT. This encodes CASSPERAEAFF.

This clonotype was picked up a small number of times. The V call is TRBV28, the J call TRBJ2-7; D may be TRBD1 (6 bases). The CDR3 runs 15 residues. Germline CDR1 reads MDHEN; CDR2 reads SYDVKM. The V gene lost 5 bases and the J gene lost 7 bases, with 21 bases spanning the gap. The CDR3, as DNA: TGTGCCAGCAGTGCTCCCGGGACACGGGTGGGGGAGCAGTACTTC. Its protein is CASSAPGTRVGEQYF.

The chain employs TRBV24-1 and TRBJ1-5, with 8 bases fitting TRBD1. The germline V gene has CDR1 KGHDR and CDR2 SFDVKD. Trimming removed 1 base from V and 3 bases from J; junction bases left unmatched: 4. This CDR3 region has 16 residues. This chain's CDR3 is CATSDFRTGINQPQHF. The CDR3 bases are TGTGCCACCAGTGATTTCCGGACAGGGATCAATCAGCCCCAGCATTTT.

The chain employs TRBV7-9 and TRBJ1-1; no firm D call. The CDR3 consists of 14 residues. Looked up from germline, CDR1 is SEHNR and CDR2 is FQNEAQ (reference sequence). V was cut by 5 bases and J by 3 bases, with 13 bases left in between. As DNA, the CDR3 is TGTGCCAGCAGCCCTCGGTCCCCGGACACTGAAGCTTTCTTT. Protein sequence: CASSPRSPDTEAFF.

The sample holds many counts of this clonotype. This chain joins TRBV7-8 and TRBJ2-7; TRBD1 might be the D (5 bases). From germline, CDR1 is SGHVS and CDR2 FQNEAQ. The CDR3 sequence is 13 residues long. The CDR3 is CASSLNSAGPSNV. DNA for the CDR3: TGTGCCAGCAGCTTAAATTCGGCAGGGCCTTCGAACGTC.

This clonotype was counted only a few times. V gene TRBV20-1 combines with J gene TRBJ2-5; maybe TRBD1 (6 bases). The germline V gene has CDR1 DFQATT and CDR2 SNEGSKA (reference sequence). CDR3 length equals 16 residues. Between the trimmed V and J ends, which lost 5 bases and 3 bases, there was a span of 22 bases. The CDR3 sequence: CSAEPLQGTDEETQYF. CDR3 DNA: TGCAGTGCTGAACCCCTTCAGGGGACCGATGAAGAGACCCAGTACTTC.

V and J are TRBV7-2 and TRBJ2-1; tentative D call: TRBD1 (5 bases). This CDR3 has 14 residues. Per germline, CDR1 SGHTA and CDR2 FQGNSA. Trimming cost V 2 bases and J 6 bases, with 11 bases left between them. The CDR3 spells CASSLSAGPNEQFF. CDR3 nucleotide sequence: TGTGCCAGCAGCTTATCCGCAGGGCCCAATGAGCAGTTCTTC. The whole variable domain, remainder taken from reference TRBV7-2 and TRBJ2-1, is GAGVSQSPSNKVTEKGKDVELRCDPISGHTALYWYRQSLGQGLEFLIYFQGNSAPDKSGLPSDRFSAERTGGSVSTLTIQRTQQEDSAVYLCASSLSAGPNEQFFGPGTRLTVL.

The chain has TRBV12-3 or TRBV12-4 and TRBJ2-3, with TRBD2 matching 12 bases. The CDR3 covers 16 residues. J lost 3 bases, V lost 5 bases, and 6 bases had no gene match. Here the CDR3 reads CASSARLAGETDTQYF. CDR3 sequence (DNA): TGTGCCAGCAGTGCGAGACTAGCGGGAGAAACAGATACGCAGTATTTT.

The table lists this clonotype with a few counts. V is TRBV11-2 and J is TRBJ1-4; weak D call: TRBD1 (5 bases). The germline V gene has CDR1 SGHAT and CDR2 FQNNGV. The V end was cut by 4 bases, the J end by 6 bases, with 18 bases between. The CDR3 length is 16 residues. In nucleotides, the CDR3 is TGTGCCAGCAGCTCTGCCGGGGGGATTTTGGATGAAAAACTGTTTTTT. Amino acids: CASSSAGGILDEKLFF.

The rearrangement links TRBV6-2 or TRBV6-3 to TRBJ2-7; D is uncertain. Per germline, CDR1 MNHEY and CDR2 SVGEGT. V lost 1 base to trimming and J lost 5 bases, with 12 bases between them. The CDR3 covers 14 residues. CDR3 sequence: CASSYFGLVNEQYF. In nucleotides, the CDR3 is TGTGCCAGCAGTTACTTCGGGCTAGTAAACGAGCAGTACTTC.

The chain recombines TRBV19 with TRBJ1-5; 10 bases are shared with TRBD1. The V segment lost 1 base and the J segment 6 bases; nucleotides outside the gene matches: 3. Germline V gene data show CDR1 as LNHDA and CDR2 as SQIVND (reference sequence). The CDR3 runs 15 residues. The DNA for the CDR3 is TGTGCCAGTAGTATAGGATGGACAGGGGGTCAGCCCCAGCATTTT. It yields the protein CASSIGWTGGQPQHF.

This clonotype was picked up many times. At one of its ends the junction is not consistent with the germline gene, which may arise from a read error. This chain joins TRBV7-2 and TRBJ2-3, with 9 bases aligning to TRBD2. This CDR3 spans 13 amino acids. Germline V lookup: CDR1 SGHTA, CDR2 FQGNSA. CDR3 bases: TGTGCCAGCAGCCCTAGGGGTAGCGGGGGCACGGATTTT. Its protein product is CASSPRGSGGTDF. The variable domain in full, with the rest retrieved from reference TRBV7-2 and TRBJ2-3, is GAGVSQSPSNKVTEKGKDVELRCDPISGHTALYWYRQSLGQGLEFLIYFQGNSAPDKSGLPSDRFSAERTGGSVSTLTIQRTQQEDSAVYLCASSPRGSGGTDFGPGTRLTVL.

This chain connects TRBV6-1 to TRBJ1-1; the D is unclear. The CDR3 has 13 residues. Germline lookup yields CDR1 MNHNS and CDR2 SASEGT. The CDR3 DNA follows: TGTGTTGTCCGCGCCAGCTTGAACACTGAAGCTTTCTTT. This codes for CVVRASLNTEAFF.

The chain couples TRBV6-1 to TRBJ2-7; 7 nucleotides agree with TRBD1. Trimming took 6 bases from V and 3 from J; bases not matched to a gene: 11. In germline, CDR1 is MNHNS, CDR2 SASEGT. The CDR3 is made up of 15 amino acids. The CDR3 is CASSPIDRVVYEQYF. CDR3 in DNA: TGTGCCAGCAGCCCCATCGACAGGGTGGTCTACGAGCAGTACTTC.

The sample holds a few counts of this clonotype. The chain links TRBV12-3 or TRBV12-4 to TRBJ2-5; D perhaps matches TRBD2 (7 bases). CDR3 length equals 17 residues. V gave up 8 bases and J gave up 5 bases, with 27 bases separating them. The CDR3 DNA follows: TGTGCCAGCTCGTCCGGGGGGCGCGGCTCTGTTGTTGAGACCCAGTACTTC. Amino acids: CASSSGGRGSVVETQYF.

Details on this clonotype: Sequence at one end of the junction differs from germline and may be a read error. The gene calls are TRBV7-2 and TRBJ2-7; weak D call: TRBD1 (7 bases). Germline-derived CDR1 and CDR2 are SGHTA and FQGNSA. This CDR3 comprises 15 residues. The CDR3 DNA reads TGTGCCAGCAGCACCGGCCAGGGGGGCTCCAACGAGCAGTACTTC. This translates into CASSTGQGGSNEQYF. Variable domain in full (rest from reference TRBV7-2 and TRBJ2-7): GAGVSQSPSNKVTEKGKDVELRCDPISGHTALYWYRQSLGQGLEFLIYFQGNSAPDKSGLPSDRFSAERTGGSVSTLTIQRTQQEDSAVYLCASSTGQGGSNEQYFGPGTRLTVT.

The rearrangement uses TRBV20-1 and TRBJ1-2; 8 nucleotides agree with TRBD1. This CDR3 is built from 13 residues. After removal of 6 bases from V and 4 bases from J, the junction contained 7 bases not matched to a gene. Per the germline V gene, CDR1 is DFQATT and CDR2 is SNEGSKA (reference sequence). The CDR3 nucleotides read TGCAGTGCGGAACAGGGGGGATTCTATGGCTACACCTTC. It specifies CSAEQGGFYGYTF.